In this sample, the clone carrying this T cell receptor (beta chain) turned up many times. Germline CDR1 and CDR2: MNHNS and SASEGT. The CDR3 contains 11 residues. With 2 bases removed from V and 7 bases from J, the gap between germline ends came to 5 bases. It was RNA transcripts that yielded the amplified TCR beta CDR3 regions. First-round RT-PCR with HTBI primers amplified the TCR CDR3 region. TCRdb called the multiplex PCR reads again in MiXCR, with one record for every CDR3 protein. The top ten clones hold 40% of a sample with 300,000 to 400,000 distinct CDR3 sequences, about a fifth of them seen once. This entry is derived from a study of T cells in Graves' hyperthyroidism and ophthalmopathy. Ophthalmopathy in the patients scored at least 3 on Clinical Activity Score and at least 4 on NOSPECS grade, lasting under 3 months.

Sample: blood. The V gene is TRBV6-1, the J gene TRBJ2-5; D gene uncertain. This sequence was found in a man younger than 30 with Graves' ophthalmopathy. The CDR3 sequence is CASSETPTQYF. CDR3 sequence (DNA): TGTGCCAGCAGTGAAACTCCGACCCAGTACTTC.